This TCR beta chain was identified during a study of blood T cells in healthy people across ages. Across the study: The capture of about one barcoded beta molecule per two T cells was achieved by template switching.

Remarks on this clonotype: Its target is not known.

Study conclusions and caveats: A strong correlation was seen between TCR beta diversity and naive T cell percentage.

A sample-barcoded 5' primer and a J-beta primer mix were used in a second PCR of about 6 to 12 cycles. Each CDR3 protein is one row after TCRdb ran MiXCR on the 5' RACE reads. Among 1,300,000 or so distinct CDR3 sequences listed, around 55% were seen once. Germline V gives CDR1 SGHDN, CDR2 FVKESK. The CDR3 has 16 amino acids. The sequence derives from a young man in good health. Material: blood. The chain is built from TRBV14 and TRBJ2-5, with TRBD1 identical over 8 bases. The J call is uncertain, as TRBJ2-7 better fits the DNA end. Here the CDR3 reads CASSRLWTGLRDEQYF. CDR3 DNA sequence: TGTGCCAGCAGTCGACTTTGGACAGGGCTAAGAGACGAGCAGTACTTC.